This T cell receptor beta chain was captured by sequencing in a study of T cell responses to AZD1222 COVID-19 vaccine. Study-level results: No repertoire was sampled before or during the peak T cell response, only after it.

Measured with immunoSEQ multiplex PCR; TCRdb has only the in-frame clones, and not every one. Here the sample spans some 120,000 clones, about 89% being singletons. The CDR3 extends over 16 amino acids. J gave up 3 bases and V 3 bases, and 10 bases lay outside the gene matches. Germline V lookup: CDR1 SGHRS, CDR2 YFSETQ. Regarding this clone: The target antigen is unknown.

The TCR sequence derives from an adult in good health. This specimen was peripheral blood, taken on day 0 of AZD1222 vaccination. V and J are TRBV5-1 and TRBJ2-7, with 9 positions matching TRBD1. The CDR3 DNA reads as TGCGCCAGCAGCTGGCCGGACAGGGGAAAAATCTACGAGCAGTACTTC. Translated, it gives CASSWPDRGKIYEQYF.